This TCR beta chain comes out of a study of shared clonotypes between healthy human individuals. The CDR3 has 13 residues. Germline V lookup: CDR1 KGHSH, CDR2 LQKENI. The ends were cut back, 1 base at V and 5 bases at J, with 8 bases in the middle. Study conclusions and caveats: A generally larger estimated richness was seen in naive subsets than in memory subsets. Investigators collected only blood, and repertoires in tissues likely differ. Despite large depth, rarefaction showed incomplete sorted-subset sequencing.

As for this clone: What it recognizes is unknown. The sample contains more than one DNA sequence encoding this CDR3.

The assay was immunoSEQ multiplex PCR, and TCRdb's table has in-frame clones only and misses some. The repertoire consists of 950,000 to 1,300,000 clones, with around 74% occurring once and the leading ten covering less than 1.5%. Sequencing input: memory CD4+ T cells sorted from blood. Indicated subset: CD45RA-negative fraction. The TCR was taken from a man between 18 and 29 years old in good health. The V call is TRBV18, the J call TRBJ1-1; the D is unclear. The CDR3, as DNA: TGTGCCAGCTCACCACTGCTTGATACTGAAGCTTTCTTT. Protein: CASSPLLDTEAFF.